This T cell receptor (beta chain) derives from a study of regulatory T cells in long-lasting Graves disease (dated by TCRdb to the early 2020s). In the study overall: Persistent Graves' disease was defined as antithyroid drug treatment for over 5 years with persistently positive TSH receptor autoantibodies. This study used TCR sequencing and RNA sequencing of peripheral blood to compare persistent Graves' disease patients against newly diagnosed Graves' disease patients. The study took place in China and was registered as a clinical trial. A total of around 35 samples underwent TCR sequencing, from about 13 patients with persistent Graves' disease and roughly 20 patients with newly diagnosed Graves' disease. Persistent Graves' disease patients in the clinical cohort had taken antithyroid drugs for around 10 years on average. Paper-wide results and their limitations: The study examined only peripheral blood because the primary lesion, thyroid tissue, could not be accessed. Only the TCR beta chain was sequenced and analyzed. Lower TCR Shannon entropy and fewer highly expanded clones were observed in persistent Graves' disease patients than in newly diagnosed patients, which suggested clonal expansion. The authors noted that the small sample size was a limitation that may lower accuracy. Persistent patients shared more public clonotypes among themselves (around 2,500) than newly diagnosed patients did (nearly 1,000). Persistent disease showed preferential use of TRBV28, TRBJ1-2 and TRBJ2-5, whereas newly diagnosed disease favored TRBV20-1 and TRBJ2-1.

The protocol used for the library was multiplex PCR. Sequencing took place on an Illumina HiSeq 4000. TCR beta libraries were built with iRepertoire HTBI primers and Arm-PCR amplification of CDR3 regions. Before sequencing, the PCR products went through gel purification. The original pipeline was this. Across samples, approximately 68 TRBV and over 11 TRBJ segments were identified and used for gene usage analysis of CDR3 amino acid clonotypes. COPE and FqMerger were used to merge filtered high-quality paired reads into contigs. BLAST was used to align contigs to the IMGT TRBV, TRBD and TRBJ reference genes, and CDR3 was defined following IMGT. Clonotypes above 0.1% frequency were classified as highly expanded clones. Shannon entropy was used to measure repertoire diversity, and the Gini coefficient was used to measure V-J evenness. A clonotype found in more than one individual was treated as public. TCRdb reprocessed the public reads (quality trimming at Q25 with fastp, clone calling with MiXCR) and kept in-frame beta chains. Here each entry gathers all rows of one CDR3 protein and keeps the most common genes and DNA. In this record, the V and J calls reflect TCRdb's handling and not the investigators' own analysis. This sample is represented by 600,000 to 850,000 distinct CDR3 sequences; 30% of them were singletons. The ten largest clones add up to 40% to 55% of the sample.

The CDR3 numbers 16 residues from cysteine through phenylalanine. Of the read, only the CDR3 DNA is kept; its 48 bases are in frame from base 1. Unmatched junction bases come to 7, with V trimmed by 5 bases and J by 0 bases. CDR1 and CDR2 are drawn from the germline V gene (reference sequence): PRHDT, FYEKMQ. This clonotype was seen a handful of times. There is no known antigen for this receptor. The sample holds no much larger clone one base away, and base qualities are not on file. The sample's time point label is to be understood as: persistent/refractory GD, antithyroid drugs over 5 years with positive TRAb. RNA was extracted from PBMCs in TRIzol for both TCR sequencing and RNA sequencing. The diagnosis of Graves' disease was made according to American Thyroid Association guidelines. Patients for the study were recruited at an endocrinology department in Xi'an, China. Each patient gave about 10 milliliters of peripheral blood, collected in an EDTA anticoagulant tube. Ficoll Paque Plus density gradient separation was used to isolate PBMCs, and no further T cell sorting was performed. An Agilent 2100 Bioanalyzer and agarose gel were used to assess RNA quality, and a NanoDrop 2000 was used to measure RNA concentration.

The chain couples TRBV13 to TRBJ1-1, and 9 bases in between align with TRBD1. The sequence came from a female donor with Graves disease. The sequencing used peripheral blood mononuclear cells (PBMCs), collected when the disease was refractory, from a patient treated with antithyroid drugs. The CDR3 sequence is CASSPGTGNMNTEAFF. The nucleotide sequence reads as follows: TGTGCCAGCAGCCCCGGGACAGGGAACATGAACACTGAAGCTTTCTTT.